A single sample is the source of the 15 T cell receptor beta chains below, sequenced in a study of blood T cell repertoires in COVID-19. The method was immunoSEQ multiplex PCR; TCRdb's version includes in-frame clones alone and lacks a portion of them. The sample yields 200,000 or so clones, 80% to 85% seen once. The source material was PBMCs or T cells enriched from blood (not recorded which). Receptor source: a man aged 35 to 55 who had recovered from COVID-19.

This clone was seen a single time. The chain recombines TRBV30 with TRBJ2-1; a possible D gene is TRBD2 (5 bases). Per germline, CDR1 GTSNPN and CDR2 SVGIG (reference sequence). V dropped 3 bases and J dropped 8 bases, with 11 bases sitting between them. This CDR3 has 12 residues. DNA of the CDR3: TGTGCCTGGAGCGCTAGCACCCATGAGCAGTTCTTC. It yields the protein CAWSASTHEQFF.

This chain links TRBV6-5 with TRBJ2-3; 8 positions agree with TRBD2. Trimming took 6 bases from V and 5 from J; bases not matched to a gene: 10. The length of the CDR3 is 15 residues. Germline V gene sequence: CDR1 MNHEY, CDR2 SVGAGI. CDR3 in amino acids: CASRLWTSRVDTQYF. Written as DNA, the CDR3 is TGTGCCAGCAGGCTTTGGACTAGCCGGGTAGATACGCAGTATTTT.

This rearrangement joins TRBV19 to TRBJ1-2; 7 bases fit TRBD1. V lost 1 base, J lost 8 bases, and 13 bases stayed unmatched. The length of the CDR3 is 16 residues. Germline CDR1 LNHDA, CDR2 SQIVND (reference sequence). The CDR3 DNA sequence: TGTGCCAGTAGTATAGCCGGGGGACAGTCCGGTGGAGGCTACACCTTC. Its protein product is CASSIAGGQSGGGYTF.

The rearrangement joins TRBV28 to TRBJ1-5, with D uncertain. V dropped 4 bases and J dropped 6 bases, with 7 bases sitting between them. Germline CDR1 and CDR2: MDHEN and SYDVKM. The CDR3 has 12 amino acids. The CDR3 spells CASSSYSQPQHF. For the CDR3, the DNA is TGTGCCAGCAGTTCCTACAGTCAGCCCCAGCATTTT.

The chain carries TRBV4-2 and TRBJ2-3; 11 bases line up with TRBD1. Losses at the gene ends were 6 bases for V and 6 bases for J; bases not matched to a gene: 8. This CDR3 is built from 15 residues. Looked up from germline, CDR1 is LGHNA and CDR2 is YNFKEQ. The CDR3 region is CASRETDRGRDTQYF. CDR3 coding DNA: TGTGCCAGCAGGGAGACGGACAGGGGGCGCGATACGCAGTATTTT.

V is TRBV7-2 and J is TRBJ1-2, with TRBD1 matching 8 bases. The V gene end was trimmed by 3 bases and the J gene end by 5 bases; junction bases not matched to a gene: 5. CDR3 length equals 14 residues. CDR1 and CDR2 from the germline V gene are SGHTA and FQGNSA. As DNA, the CDR3 is TGTGCCAGCAGCTTCCAGGGGGCGGGGTATGGCTACACCTTC. Translating it yields CASSFQGAGYGYTF.

The chain uses TRBV29-1 and TRBJ2-5; 8 bases match TRBD1. The V and J ends lost 3 bases and 10 bases, in that order; junction bases with no gene match: 10. Germline values: CDR1 SQVTM, CDR2 ANQGSEA. This CDR3 spans 13 amino acids. CDR3 amino acids: CSVDMDRVQVQYF. The CDR3 coding sequence is TGCAGCGTTGATATGGACAGGGTCCAAGTCCAGTACTTC.

CDR3: CASRQGWNTEAFF. The CDR3 DNA sequence: TGTGCCAGCAGACAGGGGTGGAACACTGAAGCTTTCTTT. This chain links TRBV9 with TRBJ1-1; 7 bases line up with TRBD1. The V gene's germline CDR1 is SGDLS and CDR2 YYNGEE. Trimming removed 5 bases from V and 1 base from J; junction bases left unmatched: 2. This CDR3 region has 13 residues.

The chain is built from TRBV9 and TRBJ1-2, with no clear D. This CDR3 is built from 13 residues. Trimming shortened V by 2 bases and J by 6 bases, and 11 bases separated the two germline ends. Germline assignment: CDR1 SGDLS and CDR2 YYNGEE. The CDR3 loop reads CASSVAGPNGYTF. The CDR3 DNA reads as TGTGCCAGCAGCGTTGCAGGTCCGAATGGCTACACCTTC.

V usage is TRBV19 and J usage is TRBJ1-1; the D gene is possibly TRBD1 (6 bases). CDR1 is LNHDA and CDR2 is SQIVND in the germline V gene (reference sequence). The germline V and J ends were trimmed by 5 bases and 8 bases, with 21 bases remaining between them. The CDR3 extends over 15 amino acids. CDR3 protein: CASSSFGGELPEAFF. Written as DNA, the CDR3 is TGTGCCAGTAGTTCATTTGGGGGCGAGCTCCCCGAAGCTTTCTTT.

The chain joins TRBV18 to TRBJ1-1; D is perhaps TRBD1 (6 bases). Trimming took 2 bases from V and 1 from J, leaving 11 bases between them. The length of the CDR3 is 15 residues. The V gene's germline CDR1 is KGHSH and CDR2 LQKENI. The CDR3 sequence is CASSPTDSQNTEAFF. The DNA of the CDR3 is TGTGCCAGCTCACCAACGGACAGCCAGAACACTGAAGCTTTCTTT.

This chain connects TRBV11-2 to TRBJ1-2; D may be TRBD1 (5 bases). From germline, CDR1 is SGHAT and CDR2 FQNNGV. V shed 2 bases and J shed 4 bases, with 11 bases lying between them. This CDR3 region has 14 residues. In DNA form, the CDR3 reads TGTGCCAGCAGCTTATTATGGACAACCTATGGCTACACCTTC. The encoded protein is CASSLLWTTYGYTF.

The V call is TRBV28, the J call TRBJ1-6, with 7 positions matching TRBD1. Germline CDR1 reads MDHEN; CDR2 reads SYDVKM. V was pared by 6 bases and J by 4 bases, with 3 bases of the junction left unmatched. This CDR3 is built from 14 residues. The CDR3 region is CASSPGGYNSPLHF. Written as DNA, the CDR3 is TGTGCCAGCAGCCCAGGGGGTTATAATTCACCCCTCCACTTT.

The chain has TRBV19 and TRBJ2-7, with D tentatively TRBD1 (5 bases). V lost 3 bases and J 1 base, leaving 13 bases between the germline ends. Germline loops: CDR1 LNHDA, CDR2 SQIVND (reference sequence). The CDR3 sequence is 15 residues long. The CDR3 nucleotides are TGTGCCAGTAGTATCAGGGCAGGTCGGTCCTACGAGCAGTACTTC. Amino acid sequence: CASSIRAGRSYEQYF.

This chain joins TRBV7-9 and TRBJ2-7, with 7 bases lining up with TRBD1. This CDR3 region has 14 residues. V trimming: 4 bases; J trimming: 3 bases; junction bases outside the gene matches: 6. Germline V gene lookup returns CDR1 SEHNR and CDR2 FQNEAQ (reference sequence). The DNA of the CDR3 is TGTGCCAGCAGCTCCTCGGGACAGAACTACGAGCAGTACTTC. As protein: CASSSSGQNYEQYF.